A single sample gave rise to the 26 T cell receptor beta chains below, sequenced in a study of T cells in Graves' hyperthyroidism and ophthalmopathy. Amplification of TCR beta CDR3 regions used RNA as the template. First-round RT-PCR targeting the TCR CDR3 was performed with the HTBI primer set. TCRdb passed the multiplex PCR reads through MiXCR, listing each CDR3 protein once. The sample shows over 400,000 distinct CDR3 sequences, roughly 14% of them seen only once. The source material was blood. The source is a young man with Graves' ophthalmopathy.

In the case of this clonotype: A junction boundary mismatches the germline segment, possibly from a read error. CDR3 nucleotide sequence: TGTGCCCGCAGCTTAGCGGGGCCCCAAGAGACCCAGTACTTC. Translated: CARSLAGPQETQYF. The chain couples TRBV7-2 to TRBJ2-5, with 8 bases lining up with TRBD2. The CDR3 has 14 residues. The germline gives CDR1 SGHTA, CDR2 FQGNSA.

This clonotype was detected many times. The chain recombines TRBV11-2 with TRBJ2-7, with D possibly being TRBD1 (6 bases). The V end lost 1 base, the J end lost 3 bases, and 13 bases lay between the germline ends. CDR1 is SGHAT, CDR2 FQNNGV, per germline. The CDR3 has 15 residues. Written as DNA, the CDR3 is TGTGCCAGCAGCTTAGCGGCAGGGACAAACTACGAGCAGTACTTC. Translated, it gives CASSLAAGTNYEQYF.

This clonotype was detected only a few times. The genes are TRBV9 and TRBJ2-7; D may be TRBD2 (5 bases). The V end was cut by 3 bases, the J end by 7 bases, with 14 bases between. This CDR3 comprises 13 residues. Germline CDR1 and CDR2: SGDLS and YYNGEE. The CDR3 here is CASSGGLLGEQYF. The DNA of the CDR3 is TGTGCCAGCAGCGGTGGACTCCTGGGGGAGCAGTACTTC.

CDR3 in DNA: TGCGCCAGCACCCGGCAGGGGGGGGATAACACTGAAGCTTTCTTT. Its protein is CASTRQGGDNTEAFF. The V and J genes are TRBV5-1 and TRBJ1-1; 7 nucleotides match TRBD1. The ends lost 6 bases at V and 2 bases at J; junction bases unmatched: 10. From germline, CDR1 is SGHRS and CDR2 YFSETQ. The CDR3 runs to 15 residues.

This clonotype was observed many times. The J gene is TRBJ1-5, the V gene TRBV12-3 or TRBV12-4; 9 bases map to TRBD1. Trimming took 6 bases from V and 1 from J; bases not matched to a gene: 10. The CDR3 loop spans 17 amino acids. The CDR3 is CASRSGQGGLSNQPQHF. CDR3 bases: TGTGCCAGCAGGTCGGGACAGGGCGGGCTAAGCAATCAGCCCCAGCATTTT.

This clonotype was seen a handful of times. V is TRBV18 and J is TRBJ1-6; D is unresolved. The germline V gene has CDR1 KGHSH and CDR2 LQKENI. V shed 3 bases and J shed 9 bases, with 9 bases lying between them. CDR3 size: 13 residues. This CDR3 is CASSPGDFSPLHF. The DNA of the CDR3 is TGTGCCAGCTCACCCGGAGATTTTTCACCCCTCCACTTT. The full variable domain, with the rest looked up from reference TRBV18 and TRBJ1-6, is NAGVMQNPRHLVRRRGQEARLRCSPMKGHSHVYWYRQLPEEGLKFMVYLQKENIIDESGMPKERFSAEFPKEGPSILRIQQVVRGDSAAYFCASSPGDFSPLHFGNGTRLTVT.

This clonotype was detected only a few times. The chain combines TRBV19 with TRBJ1-1; the match to TRBD1 covers 9 bases. J gave up 4 bases and V 4 bases, and 7 bases lay outside the gene matches. Germline assignment: CDR1 LNHDA and CDR2 SQIVND (reference sequence). The CDR3 is 15 amino acids. The CDR3 DNA follows: TGTGCCAGTAGTACCCCACAGGGGGCCGGCACTGAAGCTTTCTTT. This encodes CASSTPQGAGTEAFF.

This clonotype was counted between two and nine times. The rearrangement uses TRBV6-1 and TRBJ2-7; tentatively, D is TRBD2 (6 bases). Germline-derived CDR1 and CDR2 are MNHNS and SASEGT. This CDR3 has 14 residues. Trimming shortened V by 4 bases and J by 2 bases, and 12 bases separated the two germline ends. The CDR3 protein is CASSARRDPYEQYF. The CDR3 bases are TGTGCCAGCAGTGCTAGGCGGGACCCCTACGAGCAGTACTTC.

Only a few counts were recorded for this clonotype. The chain carries TRBV6-1 and TRBJ2-5, with 11 bases identical to TRBD2. V was clipped by 7 bases and J by 5 bases; unmatched bases: 9. The CDR3 totals 15 residues. In germline, CDR1 is MNHNS, CDR2 SASEGT. CDR3 bases: TGTGCCAGCAAAGTGACTAGCGGGGATATGGAGACCCAGTACTTC. It translates to CASKVTSGDMETQYF.

Comment on this clonotype: This may be a read error, as it is one base from a much larger clone. This chain uses TRBV20-1 with TRBJ1-5; D uncertain. Deletions cut 2 bases from V and 3 bases from J, with 8 bases between. This CDR3 spans 13 amino acids. Looked up from germline, CDR1 is DFQATT and CDR2 is SNEGSKA (reference sequence). The CDR3 reads CSARLGPNQPQHF. The DNA for the CDR3 is TGCAGTGCTAGATTGGGCCCCAATCAGCCCCAGCATTTT.

Concerning this clonotype: A much more abundant neighbour one base away suggests this may be a read error. The V and J genes are TRBV5-1 and TRBJ2-7, with a weak D call TRBD2 (5 bases). V gave up 5 bases and J gave up 0 bases, with 15 bases separating them. The germline V gene encodes CDR1 SGHRS and CDR2 YFSETQ. The CDR3 length is 15 residues. The DNA of the CDR3 is TGCGCCAGCAGGGAAGAACGGGGTAGCTCCTACGAGCAGTACTTC. Amino acids: CASREERGSSYEQYF. Together with reference TRBV5-1 and TRBJ2-7, the CDR3 gives the full variable domain: KAGVTQTPRYLIKTRGQQVTLSCSPISGHRSVSWYQQTPGQGLQFLFEYFSETQRNKGNFPGRFSGRQFSNSRSEMNVSTLELGDSALYLCASREERGSSYEQYFGPGTRLTVT.

This clonotype has at least ten counts. The V call is TRBV6-5, the J call TRBJ2-7, with D perhaps matching TRBD1 (6 bases). Germline V lookup: CDR1 MNHEY, CDR2 SVGAGI. V was trimmed by 7 bases and J by 4 bases, leaving 17 bases between them. CDR3 length: 14 residues. The CDR3 coding sequence is TGTGCCAGCAAGAACAGGGCTCGTCGGTACGAGCAGTACTTC. It encodes CASKNRARRYEQYF.

As to this clonotype: A read error is possible here, since a much larger clone lies one base away. V usage is TRBV11-1 and J usage is TRBJ2-2, with D maybe TRBD2 (6 bases). Germline V gives CDR1 SGHAT, CDR2 FQDESV (reference sequence). There are 17 residues in the CDR3. The ends were cut back, 5 bases at V and 7 bases at J, with 23 bases in the middle. For the CDR3, the DNA is TGTGCCAGCAGCCACCCCTGGGGGGAGTCGAGAATCGGGGAGCTGTTTTTT. Protein: CASSHPWGESRIGELFF.

This clonotype was recorded many times. The rearrangement uses TRBV5-1 and TRBJ2-1; 14 bases are a match to TRBD2. V shed 2 bases, J shed 6 bases, and the junction held 4 bases outside the gene matches. CDR3 length: 16 amino acids. Germline V gene sequence: CDR1 SGHRS, CDR2 YFSETQ. The CDR3 here is CASSFPGLAGVNEQFF. CDR3 DNA sequence: TGCGCCAGCAGCTTCCCGGGACTAGCGGGGGTCAATGAGCAGTTCTTC.

This clonotype has a count of ten or more. V is TRBV11-1 and J is TRBJ2-1; 8 positions match TRBD1. The CDR3 has 15 amino acids. Germline V gives CDR1 SGHAT, CDR2 FQDESV (reference sequence). The trim removed 4 bases at V and 5 bases at J, leaving 7 bases unmatched. The CDR3 nucleotides are TGTGCCAGCAGCTCCCCGACAGGGGACGACAATGAGCAGTTCTTC. As protein: CASSSPTGDDNEQFF.

This clonotype was observed at least ten times. The rearrangement links TRBV24-1 to TRBJ2-3; 10 nucleotides line up with TRBD1. Germline assignment: CDR1 KGHDR and CDR2 SFDVKD. This CDR3 region has 15 residues. Germline trimming cut 3 bases from V and 3 bases from J; bases unmatched to any gene: 2. The CDR3 nucleotides read TGTGCCACCAGTGATATGGGACAGGGGACAGATACGCAGTATTTT. This sequence encodes CATSDMGQGTDTQYF.

The J gene is TRBJ2-7, the V gene TRBV6-2 or TRBV6-3; 9 nucleotides line up with TRBD2. The CDR3 extends over 15 amino acids. V lost 0 bases and J lost 6; bases outside the gene matches: 6. Germline CDR1 is MNHEY and CDR2 is SVGEGT. CDR3 amino acids: CASSYSAGLAVEQYF. Written as DNA, the CDR3 is TGTGCCAGCAGTTACTCCGCGGGACTAGCAGTCGAGCAGTACTTC.

This clonotype was seen at least ten times. The rearrangement uses TRBV20-1 and TRBJ2-1; D remains ambiguous. Trimming stripped 6 bases from V and 1 base from J, with 13 bases between. CDR1 is DFQATT and CDR2 is SNEGSKA in the germline V gene (reference sequence). The CDR3 covers 14 residues. CDR3 DNA sequence: TGCAGTGCCCAAACACCGTCTTCCTACAATGAGCAGTTCTTC. This encodes CSAQTPSSYNEQFF.

This clonotype occurred many times. This sequence joins TRBV6-4 and TRBJ1-1, with 8 bases that match TRBD1. The V gene end was trimmed by 6 bases and the J gene end by 5 bases; junction bases not matched to a gene: 5. The germline gives CDR1 MRHNA, CDR2 SNTAGT. The CDR3 loop spans 13 amino acids. In nucleotides, the CDR3 is TGTGCCAGCAGAAAAACAGGGGGTACTGAAGCTTTCTTT. Its protein is CASRKTGGTEAFF.

This clonotype was detected ten times or more. V gene TRBV16 combines with J gene TRBJ1-2; D remains unclear. Germline V gene data show CDR1 as KGHSY and CDR2 as FQNENV. Deletions cut 10 bases from V and 5 bases from J, with 20 bases between. The CDR3 sequence is 14 residues long. CDR3 in DNA: TGTGCCACCGTGGAGACAACTCCCCAATATGGCTACACCTTC. Translation gives CATVETTPQYGYTF.

This clonotype was counted many times. This rearrangement joins TRBV10-3 to TRBJ1-4; 7 bases line up with TRBD1. V lost 10 bases, J lost 3 bases, and 11 bases stayed unmatched. The CDR3 is 15 residues long. Germline V gene sequence: CDR1 ENHRY, CDR2 SYGVKD. CDR3 bases: TGTGCCACCACAGGAGGGGGCAGCTCTAATGAAAAACTGTTTTTT. This codes for CATTGGGSSNEKLFF.

The V call is TRBV6-1, the J call TRBJ2-1, with D tentatively TRBD2 (5 bases). Germline values: CDR1 MNHNS, CDR2 SASEGT. Trimming removed 3 bases at V and 0 bases at J, with 12 bases between. CDR3 length: 16 residues. The CDR3 protein is CASSEGAARSYNEQFF. The CDR3 bases are TGTGCCAGCAGTGAGGGAGCGGCTCGCTCCTACAATGAGCAGTTCTTC.

The sample holds many counts of this clonotype. The V gene is TRBV6-1, the J gene TRBJ2-3; 10 nucleotides align to TRBD2. In germline, CDR1 is MNHNS, CDR2 SASEGT. The CDR3 consists of 15 residues. Germline trimming cut 6 bases from V and 4 bases from J; bases unmatched to any gene: 7. The CDR3 is CASRLAGGGPDTQYF. CDR3 in DNA: TGTGCCAGCAGATTAGCGGGGGGCGGTCCAGATACGCAGTATTTT.

The sample holds many counts of this clonotype. The gene calls are TRBV7-9 and TRBJ1-3; D gene uncertain. Germline V gives CDR1 SEHNR, CDR2 FQNEAQ (reference sequence). This CDR3 has 17 residues. The V and J ends lost 8 bases and 2 bases respectively, with 22 bases between them. The CDR3 DNA follows: TGTGCCAGCCAACGCCCCACCCCGACTGTCCCTGGAAACACCATATATTTT. Translated, it gives CASQRPTPTVPGNTIYF.

This clonotype was recorded many times. The chain uses TRBV7-9 and TRBJ2-7; D is unresolved. V shed 5 bases and J shed 6 bases, with 23 bases lying between them. CDR1 is SEHNR and CDR2 is FQNEAQ in the germline V gene (reference sequence). This CDR3 comprises 16 residues. This CDR3 reads CASSAHPRFRGTEQYF. In nucleotides, the CDR3 is TGTGCCAGCAGCGCACACCCCCGGTTCCGAGGCACCGAGCAGTACTTC.

For this clonotype: A much more abundant neighbour one base away suggests this may be a read error. This chain uses TRBV7-9 with TRBJ1-1; D remains unclear. CDR3 size: 13 residues. Germline lookup yields CDR1 SEHNR and CDR2 FQNEAQ (reference sequence). CDR3 sequence: CAGREGPNTEAFF. CDR3 nucleotide sequence: TGTGCCGGCAGAGAGGGCCCGAACACTGAAGCTTTCTTT.